The clone carrying this T cell receptor beta chain was counted ten times or more. This specimen comes from a study of HIV-infected patients and healthy controls. The repertoire came from unfractionated whole blood and reflected all unsorted peripheral T cells. cDNA was made from 400 to 500 ng RNA using alpha and beta constant primers. Each of the alpha and beta chains got its own library through chain-specific third strand synthesis with indices. The library had 12-nucleotide molecular identifiers formed by two random hexamers joined together. MiXCR, applied by TCRdb to the 5' RACE reads, yields one record per CDR3 protein. The table shows 15,000 to 20,000 distinct CDR3 sequences, with approximately 9% occurring only once. This CDR3 is built from 16 residues. Germline-derived CDR1 and CDR2 are SGHRS and YFSETQ. With V trimmed by 4 bases and J by 1 base, 5 bases remained unmatched.

Sequencing was performed on blood. The TCR originated in an adult in good health. The genes are TRBV5-1 and TRBJ2-3; 11 bases align to TRBD2. The CDR3 bases are TGCGCCAGCAGCGATGGGACTAGCGGACGCACAGATACGCAGTATTTT. The encoded protein is CASSDGTSGRTDTQYF. The full variable domain, in which reference TRBV5-1 and TRBJ2-3 provide the parts outside the CDR3, is KAGVTQTPRYLIKTRGQQVTLSCSPISGHRSVSWYQQTPGQGLQFLFEYFSETQRNKGNFPGRFSGRQFSNSRSEMNVSTLELGDSALYLCASSDGTSGRTDTQYFGPGTRLTVL.